A selection of T cell receptor beta chains follows, all from one sample in a study of memory CD4+ T cells and cytomegalovirus serostatus. Method: immunoSEQ multiplex PCR; TCRdb's copy keeps in-frame clones and lacks some. The sample consists of around 45,000 clones, about 70% of them appearing once. Sequenced input: memory CD4+ T cells from blood. The origin of the receptors is an adult in good health and CMV-seropositive. The CDR3 runs from the conserved cysteine through the conserved F or W. A D gene is named only where the DNA matches it firmly. Expanded clones are given a class, and other clones once, few, many or no size at all.

J gene	V gene	D gene	clone size	CDR3 protein	CDR3 DNA
TRBJ2-5	TRBV7-7	TRBD2	NA	CASSLGVAGAQETQYF	TGTGCTAGCAGCTTAGGGGTAGCGGGGGCCCAAGAGACCCAGTACTTC
TRBJ1-5	TRBV6-6	NA	NA	CASSYSDGRGNQPQHF	TGTGCCAGCAGTTACTCTGATGGGAGAGGCAATCAGCCCCAGCATTTT
TRBJ2-5	TRBV9	NA	NA	CASSSNPVQETQYF	TGTGCCAGCAGCTCCAACCCCGTCCAAGAGACCCAGTACTTC
TRBJ2-5	TRBV4-1	TRBD1	NA	CASSQNLGTETEETQYF	TGCGCCAGCAGCCAAAATCTAGGGACAGAAACCGAAGAGACCCAGTACTTC
TRBJ2-3	TRBV5-8	NA	NA	CAKSYREVGTDTQYF	TGTGCCAAAAGTTACAGGGAGGTGGGCACAGATACGCAGTATTTT
TRBJ1-6	TRBV6-5	TRBD1	NA	CASSAGTGPSPLHF	TGTGCCAGCAGCGCCGGGACAGGGCCTTCACCCCTCCACTTT
TRBJ2-1	TRBV6-1	TRBD1	NA	CASSPQGSSYNEQFF	TGTGCCAGCAGCCCACAGGGGAGCTCCTACAATGAGCAGTTCTTC
TRBJ2-3	TRBV18	TRBD2	NA	CASSQPTSGGTDTQYF	TGTGCCAGCTCACAGCCGACTAGCGGGGGCACAGATACGCAGTATTTT
TRBJ1-4	TRBV4-1	NA	NA	CASSQVVFRVGNEKLFF	TGCGCCAGCAGCCAAGTGGTTTTCAGGGTAGGAAATGAAAAACTGTTTTTT
TRBJ1-6	TRBV2	NA	NA	CASSESRGAGRNSPLHF	TGTGCCAGCAGTGAATCGAGGGGAGCGGGGAGAAATTCACCCCTCCACTTT
TRBJ1-3	TRBV11-3	TRBD1	NA	CASSPRTGPGNTIYF	TGTGCCAGCAGCCCCCGGACAGGGCCTGGAAACACCATATATTTT
TRBJ2-5	TRBV9	TRBD2	NA	CASSVGPSALTSGQETQYF	TGTGCCAGCAGCGTAGGTCCCTCCGCGCTAACTAGCGGCCAAGAGACCCAGTACTTC
TRBJ2-7	TRBV20-1	NA	once	CSAESVNEQYF	TGCAGTGCGGAAAGCGTGAACGAGCAGTACTTC
TRBJ1-6	TRBV6-1	NA	NA	CASSEGRANSPLHF	TGTGCCAGCAGTGAAGGACGGGCTAATTCACCCCTCCACTTT
TRBJ1-5	TRBV7-8	NA	NA	CASSLGAGRQINQPQHF	TGTGCCAGCAGCTTAGGGGCAGGTCGACAGATTAATCAGCCCCAGCATTTT
TRBJ1-2	TRBV5-4	TRBD1	NA	CASSPGPTGGYGYTF	TGTGCCAGCAGCCCAGGCCCGACAGGGGGCTATGGCTACACCTTC
TRBJ1-2	TRBV5-1	NA	NA	CASSLGVREEYGYTF	TGCGCCAGCAGCTTGGGGGTCAGGGAGGAGTATGGCTACACCTTC
TRBJ2-3	TRBV19	NA	NA	CASSGRISTDTQYF	TGTGCCAGTAGTGGGCGGATTAGCACAGATACGCAGTATTTT
TRBJ1-4	TRBV5-1	TRBD1	NA	CASSLEGQGVNEKLFF	TGCGCCAGCAGCTTGGAAGGACAGGGGGTAAATGAAAAACTGTTTTTT
TRBJ1-5	TRBV28	NA	few	CASTQGDQPQHF	TGTGCCAGCACCCAAGGAGATCAGCCCCAGCATTTT
TRBJ2-6	TRBV7-9	NA	NA	CASSLGQGEPGANVLTF	TGTGCCAGCAGCTTGGGCCAGGGTGAACCTGGGGCCAACGTCCTGACTTTC
TRBJ1-6	TRBV19	NA	NA	CASSISADNSPLHF	TGTGCCAGTAGTATTTCGGCGGACAATTCACCCCTCCACTTT
TRBJ2-7	TRBV2	NA	NA	CASRVDTDSYEQYF	TGTGCCAGCAGAGTGGACACGGACTCCTACGAGCAGTACTTC
TRBJ2-3	TRBV9	NA	NA	CASSVDVRDHTDTQYF	TGTGCCAGCAGCGTAGATGTGAGGGACCACACAGATACGCAGTATTTT
TRBJ2-1	TRBV7-8	NA	NA	CASSLRGSPVGDEQFF	TGTGCCAGCAGCTTACGGGGTTCGCCCGTTGGTGATGAGCAGTTCTTC
TRBJ2-2	TRBV7-2	TRBD2	NA	CASSPTSGGAGTGELFF	TGTGCCAGCAGCCCGACTAGCGGGGGGGCAGGCACCGGGGAGCTGTTTTTT
TRBJ2-3	TRBV18	NA	few	CASSPPSGRRFTSTDTQYF	TGTGCCAGCTCACCACCGAGTGGGCGGAGATTTACTAGCACAGATACGCAGTATTTT
TRBJ1-4	TRBV10-2	NA	NA	CASSESTEGTNEKLFF	TGCGCCAGCAGTGAGTCGACGGAGGGGACAAATGAAAAACTGTTTTTT
TRBJ1-4	TRBV18	NA	NA	CASSPLNLLGANEKLFF	TGTGCCAGCTCACCACTAAACCTGTTGGGAGCTAATGAAAAACTGTTTTTT
TRBJ1-1	TRBV5-6	TRBD1	few	CASSLVQGQGTEAFF	TGTGCCAGCAGCTTGGTACAGGGGCAAGGAACTGAAGCTTTCTTT
TRBJ2-2	TRBV19	NA	few	CASKLFANTGELFF	TGTGCCAGTAAGCTGTTCGCGAACACCGGGGAGCTGTTTTTT
TRBJ2-5	TRBV7-9	NA	NA	CASSLVPQETQYF	TGTGCCAGCAGCTTAGTTCCGCAAGAGACCCAGTACTTC
TRBJ2-2	TRBV5-1	NA	NA	CASGLGQGGSGELFF	TGCGCCAGCGGCCTGGGGCAGGGTGGATCCGGGGAGCTGTTTTTT
TRBJ1-6	TRBV5-6	NA	NA	CASSLGPANSPLHF	TGTGCCAGCAGCTTGGGGCCGGCCAATTCACCCCTCCACTTT
TRBJ1-2	TRBV6-5	TRBD1	NA	CASFRTGAVSYTF	TGTGCCAGCTTCAGGACAGGGGCGGTGAGCTACACCTTC
TRBJ2-3	TRBV5-1	NA	NA	CASSLSAGDTQYF	TGCGCCAGCAGCTTGTCAGCCGGGGATACGCAGTATTTT
TRBJ2-1	TRBV7-3	NA	NA	CASSLGSTAGEQFF	TGTGCCAGCAGCTTAGGCTCGACCGCCGGGGAGCAGTTCTTC
TRBJ2-3	TRBV11-2	NA	NA	CASSSHSLPGDTQYF	TGTGCCAGCAGCTCTCACAGCCTCCCTGGCGATACGCAGTATTTT
TRBJ1-5	TRBV4-1	TRBD1	NA	CASSPNRGTGVNRNQPQHF	TGCGCCAGCAGCCCTAATAGGGGGACAGGGGTAAATAGGAATCAGCCCCAGCATTTT